The 19 T cell receptor beta chains below were found in one sample sequenced in a study of regulatory T cells in long-lasting Graves disease. iRepertoire HTBI primers and Arm-PCR of CDR3 regions built TCR beta libraries. From the multiplex PCR reads, TCRdb called clonotypes with MiXCR, one entry per CDR3 protein. The sample gives about 470,000 distinct CDR3 sequences, under 25% of which show up once; less than 9% is in the top ten. Regarding time point: persistent/refractory GD, antithyroid drugs over 5 years with positive TRAb. Generation of the TCR library employed RNA extracted from PBMCs. Sample: peripheral blood mononuclear cells (PBMCs), taken when the disease was refractory, from a patient treated with antithyroid drugs. The receptor source for this set is a female donor with Graves disease.

V usage is TRBV29-1 and J usage is TRBJ1-1; no definite D call. With 7 bases removed from V and 5 bases from J, the gap between germline ends came to 14 bases. CDR3 length: 12 residues. Germline V CDR1 and CDR2: SQVTM, ANQGSEA. The CDR3 spells CSALGDDTEAFF. The CDR3 nucleotides read TGCAGCGCACTGGGCGACGATACTGAAGCTTTCTTT.

This clonotype showed up many times. The CDR3 sequence is CASSSQHYEQYF. The DNA of the CDR3 is TGTGCCAGCAGTTCACAACACTACGAGCAGTACTTC. The chain combines TRBV28 with TRBJ2-7; the D is unclear. V shed 4 bases and J shed 3 bases, with 7 bases lying between them. The CDR3 runs to 12 residues. The V gene's germline CDR1 is MDHEN and CDR2 SYDVKM.

A few counts support this clonotype. The rearrangement joins TRBV20-1 to TRBJ2-2, with 12 bases lining up with TRBD2. Germline loops: CDR1 DFQATT, CDR2 SNEGSKA (reference sequence). The length of the CDR3 is 18 residues. Trimming cost V 7 bases and J 4 bases; bases outside gene matches: 16. CDR3 sequence reads: CSVLDGASGGASTGELFF. The CDR3, as DNA: TGCAGTGTCCTAGACGGAGCTAGCGGGGGGGCGAGCACCGGGGAGCTGTTTTTT.

This chain joins TRBV6-1 and TRBJ1-4, with a tentative D call TRBD1 (6 bases). The germline CDR1 and CDR2 sequences are MNHNS and SASEGT. CDR3 size: 15 residues. Trimming left V 5 bases short and J 5 bases short, with 15 bases between. The CDR3 protein is CASSNGGLVNEKLFF. The CDR3 nucleotides are TGTGCCAGCAGTAACGGGGGCCTTGTGAATGAAAAACTGTTTTTT.

This clonotype was counted at least ten times. The V call is TRBV12-3 or TRBV12-4, the J call TRBJ1-4; no reliable D call. The CDR3 is 14 residues long. V dropped 6 bases and J dropped 4 bases, with 12 bases sitting between them. The CDR3 nucleotides are TGTGCCAGCAGCCCGCAACGGATTAATGAAAAACTGTTTTTT. As protein: CASSPQRINEKLFF.

Ten or more counts support this clonotype. The J gene is TRBJ1-1, the V gene TRBV20-1; 8 bases match TRBD1. The CDR3 sequence is 16 residues long. V shed 3 bases and J 0 bases; nucleotides not matched to a gene: 9. CDR1 is DFQATT, CDR2 SNEGSKA, per germline (reference sequence). CDR3 DNA sequence: TGCAGTGCTAGTCCCTGGACAGGGATTTTGAACACTGAAGCTTTCTTT. Amino acid sequence: CSASPWTGILNTEAFF.

This clonotype was counted ten times or more. In nucleotides, the CDR3 is TGTGCCAGCAGCTTAGGACACCTACCTGAAGCTTTCTTT. This translates into CASSLGHLPEAFF. The V call is TRBV11-3, the J call TRBJ1-1; D is ambiguous. The CDR3 length is 13 residues. V shed 1 base and J shed 6 bases, with 9 bases lying between them. Germline CDR1 SGHNT, CDR2 YENEEA.

This CDR3 reads CASSPQRDTTSYEQYF. In nucleotides, the CDR3 is TGTGCCAGCAGCCCCCAACGGGACACCACCTCCTACGAGCAGTACTTC. The gene calls are TRBV7-9 and TRBJ2-7; maybe TRBD1 (6 bases). The CDR3 is 16 amino acids. V lost 5 bases, J lost 0 bases, and 17 bases lay in between. Germline V gene lookup returns CDR1 SEHNR and CDR2 FQNEAQ (reference sequence).

This clonotype has at least ten counts. V and J are TRBV28 and TRBJ1-2, with a possible D match to TRBD1 (6 bases). The germline V gene has CDR1 MDHEN and CDR2 SYDVKM. CDR3 length equals 14 residues. V was shortened by 4 bases and J by 4 bases, with 13 bases between the two germline ends. In DNA, the CDR3 is TGTGCCAGCAGTTCAAGAACAGGGTTCTATGGCTACACCTTC. Its translation: CASSSRTGFYGYTF.

The V and J genes are TRBV5-1 and TRBJ1-2; possible D gene TRBD1, 5 bases. The V and J ends lost 2 bases and 2 bases respectively, with 10 bases between them. Germline assignment: CDR1 SGHRS and CDR2 YFSETQ. The CDR3 sequence is 14 residues long. The CDR3 loop is CASSLGEGNYGYTF. DNA for the CDR3: TGCGCCAGCAGCTTAGGGGAGGGGAACTATGGCTACACCTTC.

In its sample, this clonotype was seen many times. This chain joins TRBV11-2 and TRBJ1-2, with D possibly being TRBD1 (5 bases). The germline V and J ends were trimmed by 7 bases and 2 bases, with 8 bases remaining between them. Germline CDR1 SGHAT, CDR2 FQNNGV. The CDR3 runs to 12 residues. The CDR3 DNA follows: TGTGCCAGCACGGAGGGGAACTATGGCTACACCTTC. Encoded protein: CASTEGNYGYTF.

This clonotype was detected ten times or more. The rearrangement links TRBV20-1 to TRBJ1-2; no clear D gene. This CDR3 is 12 amino acids long. Germline values: CDR1 DFQATT, CDR2 SNEGSKA (reference sequence). V was trimmed by 2 bases and J by 5 bases, leaving 9 bases between them. CDR3 in DNA: TGCAGTGCTAGATCTCCCGGATATGGCTACACCTTC. Residues: CSARSPGYGYTF.

This chain uses TRBV20-1 with TRBJ2-5; D not certain. Germline assignment: CDR1 DFQATT and CDR2 SNEGSKA (reference sequence). Trimming pared 4 bases from V and 2 bases from J, leaving 8 bases between. This CDR3 has 12 residues. The CDR3 reads CSAIGQQETQYF. The DNA of the CDR3 is TGCAGTGCTATTGGGCAACAAGAGACCCAGTACTTC.

This clonotype was observed at least ten times. This chain links TRBV9 with TRBJ1-1; maybe TRBD1 (5 bases). Deletions cut 2 bases from V and 4 bases from J, with 21 bases between. Per the germline V gene, CDR1 is SGDLS and CDR2 is YYNGEE. The CDR3 runs 17 residues. CDR3 region: CASSVNSGTREGTEAFF. The CDR3 DNA reads as TGTGCCAGCAGCGTCAACTCCGGGACCAGGGAGGGCACTGAAGCTTTCTTT.

This clonotype appeared many times. J is TRBJ2-4 and V is TRBV12-3 or TRBV12-4; D gene unclear. The CDR3 length is 20 residues. V was trimmed by 6 bases and J by 6 bases, leaving 33 bases between them. In DNA, the CDR3 is TGTGCCAGCAGCTCTTTCGCGGTGTGGTCGATTGAAGCAGGCACAAACATTCAGTACTTC. This sequence encodes CASSSFAVWSIEAGTNIQYF.

This clonotype has ten or more counts. The chain has TRBV7-8 and TRBJ2-4; tentative D call: TRBD2 (6 bases). V gave up 5 bases and J gave up 0 bases, with 26 bases separating them. The CDR3 is 20 residues long. The germline CDR1 and CDR2 sequences are SGHVS and FQNEAQ. The CDR3 DNA is TGTGCCAGCAGCACCCTTAAATGGGACTCCGCCCGACTAGCCAAAAACATTCAGTACTTC. It translates to CASSTLKWDSARLAKNIQYF.

The chain combines TRBV19 with TRBJ1-5, with a possible D match to TRBD1 (5 bases). The CDR3 has 14 residues. The V and J ends lost 6 bases and 7 bases respectively, with 16 bases between them. CDR1 is LNHDA and CDR2 is SQIVND in the germline V gene (reference sequence). This CDR3 reads CASRTYPGNQPQHF. For the CDR3, the DNA is TGTGCCAGTAGGACGTACCCAGGGAACCAGCCCCAGCATTTT.

Ten or more counts support this clonotype. The chain is built from TRBV5-5 and TRBJ2-5, with TRBD2 matching over 7 bases. The V gene's germline CDR1 is SGHKS and CDR2 YYEKEE (reference sequence). Germline trimming cut 2 bases from V and 5 bases from J; bases unmatched to any gene: 6. CDR3 length: 14 amino acids. The CDR3 bases are TGTGCCAGCAGCTTAGCGGGGCTAGTGGAGACCCAGTACTTC. It yields the protein CASSLAGLVETQYF.

This clonotype was seen at least ten times. The chain employs TRBV11-2 and TRBJ2-7; possible D gene TRBD2, 5 bases. This CDR3 comprises 12 residues. V lost 8 bases and J lost 5, with 13 bases in between. Germline loops: CDR1 SGHAT, CDR2 FQNNGV. CDR3 residues: CASSVRVDEQYF. DNA for the CDR3: TGTGCCAGCTCGGTGAGGGTAGACGAGCAGTACTTC.